The 21 T cell receptor beta chains reported below all come from one sample, sequenced in a study of shared clonotypes between healthy human individuals. The repertoire was sequenced with immunoSEQ multiplex PCR; TCRdb's copy has only in-frame clones and lacks some. The sample holds 600,000 to 800,000 clones, 55% to 75% seen once. The sample taken for sequencing was memory CD4+ T cells sorted from blood. Regarding subset: CD45RA-negative fraction. The source of these receptors is a woman aged 25 to 39 in good health.

About this clone itself: This same CDR3 is encoded by further DNA sequences in the sample. The genes are TRBV29-1 and TRBJ2-7; D unresolved. The V gene's germline CDR1 is SQVTM and CDR2 ANQGSEA. V lost 5 bases and J lost 4, with 9 bases in between. This CDR3 has 11 amino acids. CDR3 amino acids: CSVSDAYEQYF. The DNA for the CDR3 is TGCAGCGTTTCGGACGCGTACGAGCAGTACTTC.

This clone has more than one count but fewer than ten. The chain uses TRBV18 and TRBJ2-2; D might be TRBD2 (6 bases). The CDR3 has 16 amino acids. Germline V gives CDR1 KGHSH, CDR2 LQKENI. The V and J ends lost 4 bases and 1 base respectively, with 13 bases between them. This chain's CDR3 is CASSRNGTLNTGELFF. CDR3 sequence (DNA): TGTGCCAGCTCACGTAACGGGACTCTGAACACCGGGGAGCTGTTTTTT.

This clone appeared a few times. The chain is built from TRBV4-2 and TRBJ1-4; maybe TRBD1 (5 bases). Looked up from germline, CDR1 is LGHNA and CDR2 is YNFKEQ. V was shortened by 0 bases and J by 7 bases, with 12 bases between the two germline ends. The CDR3 loop spans 15 amino acids. The CDR3 reads CASSQDSGTGEKLFF. As DNA, the CDR3 is TGTGCCAGCAGCCAAGATTCGGGGACCGGTGAAAAACTGTTTTTT.

The CDR3 nucleotides are TGCGCCAGCAGCTCGACAAGTGGGGAGCCCCAGCATTTT. Translated, it gives CASSSTSGEPQHF. V is TRBV5-1 and J is TRBJ1-5, with no clear D. The V end was cut by 3 bases, the J end by 8 bases, with 12 bases between. CDR3 size: 13 residues. CDR1 is SGHRS, CDR2 YFSETQ, per germline.

V and J are TRBV6-1 and TRBJ2-7; 8 positions agree with TRBD2. The germline CDR1 and CDR2 sequences are MNHNS and SASEGT. The CDR3 runs 14 residues. V shed 2 bases, J shed 2 bases, and the junction held 2 bases outside the gene matches. The CDR3 region has the DNA TGTGCCAGCAGTGAACACGGGAGGGCCTACGAGCAGTACTTC. Translating it yields CASSEHGRAYEQYF.

DNA of the CDR3: TGCGCCAGCAGCACGAACCTCGACAGGGCCTATGGCTACACCTTC. Translation gives CASSTNLDRAYGYTF. This rearrangement joins TRBV5-1 to TRBJ1-2, with TRBD1 matching 7 bases. There are 15 residues in the CDR3. The germline gives CDR1 SGHRS, CDR2 YFSETQ. Germline trimming cut 4 bases from V and 4 bases from J; bases unmatched to any gene: 10.

The chain uses TRBV18 and TRBJ1-1; D unclear. Trimming removed 3 bases at V and 5 bases at J, with 13 bases between. Germline CDR1 KGHSH, CDR2 LQKENI. The CDR3 loop spans 14 amino acids. Here the CDR3 DNA reads TGTGCCAGCTCACCGGCGGACGCGGCGACTGAAGCTTTCTTT. Translating it yields CASSPADAATEAFF.

This clone showed up just once. This chain connects TRBV7-8 to TRBJ1-3, with D hard to call. V was clipped by 2 bases and J by 1 base, with 15 bases between them. Germline V gene lookup returns CDR1 SGHVS and CDR2 FQNEAQ. This CDR3 is 17 amino acids long. CDR3 loop: CASSLRREGWSGNTIYF. In nucleotides, the CDR3 is TGTGCCAGCAGCTTAAGGAGAGAAGGATGGTCTGGAAACACCATATATTTT.

V usage is TRBV28 and J usage is TRBJ2-2, with 7 bases aligning to TRBD1. Trimming cost V 8 bases and J 4 bases; bases outside gene matches: 4. This CDR3 spans 13 amino acids. In germline, CDR1 is MDHEN, CDR2 SYDVKM. The CDR3 sequence: CASRQGGTGELFF. CDR3 nucleotides: TGTGCCAGCCGACAGGGTGGCACCGGGGAGCTGTTTTTT.

In its sample, this clone was seen many times. This chain links TRBV19 with TRBJ2-1, with 7 bases that match TRBD2. The CDR3 sequence is 14 residues long. Germline V gene sequence: CDR1 LNHDA, CDR2 SQIVND (reference sequence). The V segment lost 6 bases and the J segment 7 bases; nucleotides outside the gene matches: 9. CDR3 nucleotide sequence: TGTGCCAGTAGCCTTCTAGCGGTAGGGAATGAGCAGTTCTTC. Translated: CASSLLAVGNEQFF.

This clone was seen a few times. This chain links TRBV18 with TRBJ2-3; D not certain. The V gene lost 0 bases and the J gene lost 7 bases, with 8 bases spanning the gap. This CDR3 spans 13 amino acids. Germline-derived CDR1 and CDR2 are KGHSH and LQKENI. Here the CDR3 DNA reads TGTGCCAGCTCACCACCGCAAGGCTATACGCAGTATTTT. It codes for CASSPPQGYTQYF.

The J gene is TRBJ1-2, the V gene TRBV28, with D possibly matching TRBD1 (6 bases). Germline V lookup: CDR1 MDHEN, CDR2 SYDVKM. The CDR3 has 17 amino acids. Trimming removed 2 bases from V and 5 bases from J, with 21 bases in between. The CDR3 sequence is CASSLTNRALALYGYTF. CDR3 bases: TGTGCCAGCAGTTTAACGAACAGGGCCCTAGCGCTGTATGGCTACACCTTC.

Only one count was recorded for this clone. The sample carries other DNA sequences with the same CDR3. This chain joins TRBV5-1 and TRBJ2-1, with D possibly TRBD2 on 6 matching bases. The CDR3 length is 14 residues. V lost 2 bases, J lost 4 bases, and 10 bases lay in between. The germline V gene has CDR1 SGHRS and CDR2 YFSETQ. The CDR3 DNA sequence: TGCGCCAGCAGCTTTGGGGGGACTTACAATGAGCAGTTCTTC. It codes for CASSFGGTYNEQFF. The entire variable domain, with the rest obtained from reference TRBV5-1 and TRBJ2-1, is as follows: KAGVTQTPRYLIKTRGQQVTLSCSPISGHRSVSWYQQTPGQGLQFLFEYFSETQRNKGNFPGRFSGRQFSNSRSEMNVSTLELGDSALYLCASSFGGTYNEQFFGPGTRLTVL.

Details on this clone: Its ends do not fully match the called genes, so a read error is possible. J is TRBJ1-1 and V is TRBV7-3; possibly TRBD1 for D (5 bases). Germline V CDR1 and CDR2: SGHTA, FQGTGA. The CDR3 is 15 residues long. This CDR3 reads CASRLNRNGNTEAFF. In DNA, the CDR3 is TGTGCCAGCAGATTAAACAGGAACGGGAACACTGAAGCTTTCTTT.

The genes are TRBV9 and TRBJ2-7, with D unclear. Per germline, CDR1 SGDLS and CDR2 YYNGEE. Trimming took off 0 bases at V and 3 bases at J, with 10 bases between the two ends. The CDR3 has 14 residues. The CDR3: CASSVGEGNYEQYF. The DNA of the CDR3 is TGTGCCAGCAGCGTAGGTGAAGGGAACTACGAGCAGTACTTC. Filled out from reference TRBV9 and TRBJ2-7, the complete variable domain reads DSGVTQTPKHLITATGQRVTLRCSPRSGDLSVYWYQQSLDQGLQFLIQYYNGEERAKGNILERFSAQQFPDLHSELNLSSLELGDSALYFCASSVGEGNYEQYFGPGTRLTVT.

This chain joins TRBV28 and TRBJ1-1; D is uncertain. This CDR3 contains 15 residues. Germline-derived CDR1 and CDR2 are MDHEN and SYDVKM. V lost 5 bases to trimming and J lost 0 bases, with 13 bases between them. CDR3 protein: CASSDHSRMNTEAFF. CDR3 nucleotide sequence: TGTGCCAGCAGTGATCACAGTCGAATGAACACTGAAGCTTTCTTT.

This clone was observed a few times. The chain combines TRBV28 with TRBJ2-1; TRBD1 matches at 7 bases. Unmatched junction bases numbered 8, after V lost 5 bases and J lost 10 bases. Germline loops: CDR1 MDHEN, CDR2 SYDVKM. The CDR3 extends over 13 amino acids. Written as DNA, the CDR3 is TGTGCCAGCAGTCCGAACAGGGGATGGGAGCAGTTCTTC. It codes for CASSPNRGWEQFF.

This clone came up once. This chain links TRBV11-3 with TRBJ2-5, with a possible D match to TRBD2 (6 bases). The V end lost 1 base, the J end lost 2 bases, and 14 bases lay between the germline ends. Germline V gene data show CDR1 as SGHNT and CDR2 as YENEEA. The CDR3 is made up of 16 amino acids. CDR3 in DNA: TGTGCCAGCAGCTTAGGGGTGAGGAGCGGGCAAGAGACCCAGTACTTC. It translates to CASSLGVRSGQETQYF.

This clone came up a few times. The rearrangement joins TRBV15 to TRBJ2-6; D gene ambiguous. Germline-derived CDR1 and CDR2 are LNHNV and YYDKDF (reference sequence). Trimming shortened V by 1 base and J by 2 bases, and 6 bases separated the two germline ends. This CDR3 is 15 amino acids long. As DNA, the CDR3 is TGTGCCACCAGCAGAGGGCTAGCTGGGGCCAACGTCCTGACTTTC. Translation gives CATSRGLAGANVLTF.

Comment on this clone: This likely comes from a read error, as the CDR3 has no conserved phenylalanine or tryptophan at its end. The limits of the CDR3 on the DNA are not certain, so only TCRdb's listed CDR3 is given. V gene TRBV28 combines with J gene TRBJ2-7; TRBD1 is the table's D call and was not checked against the DNA. The CDR3 has 13 amino acids, counting both end residues. Germline V gene lookup returns CDR1 MDHEN and CDR2 SYDVKM. CDR3 protein: CASSPPPGQAFHG.

This clone was detected a few times. The chain employs TRBV15 and TRBJ1-1; TRBD1 might be the D (6 bases). Germline assignment: CDR1 LNHNV and CDR2 YYDKDF (reference sequence). Trimming removed 0 bases at V and 11 bases at J, with 13 bases between. The CDR3 loop spans 13 amino acids. The CDR3: CATSRDLRGDAFF. In nucleotides, the CDR3 is TGTGCCACCAGCAGAGATCTGAGGGGGGACGCTTTCTTT.